Shown below are 21 T cell receptor beta chains from a single sample sequenced in a study of T cell changes during pregnancy in multiple sclerosis. The repertoire was sequenced with immunoSEQ multiplex PCR; TCRdb's copy has only in-frame clones and lacks some. The profile shows around 67,000 clones, approximately 90% of them singletons. The sample was peripheral blood, taken in the first trimester of pregnancy. The source of these receptors is a female donor with multiple sclerosis, enrolled in a pregnancy study.

This clone was found once. The chain has TRBV14 and TRBJ2-1; 7 nucleotides line up with TRBD1. CDR1 SGHDN and CDR2 FVKESK come from the germline V gene. This CDR3 is built from 17 residues. The ends lost 1 base at V and 2 bases at J; junction bases unmatched: 8. CDR3 DNA: TGTGCCAGCAGCCAAGCGCCGACAGGGAACCCCTACAATGAGCAGTTCTTC. It is translated as CASSQAPTGNPYNEQFF.

This rearrangement joins TRBV28 to TRBJ2-3, with D perhaps TRBD1 (6 bases). Trimming stripped 4 bases from V and 1 base from J, with 12 bases between. Germline V gives CDR1 MDHEN, CDR2 SYDVKM. There are 15 residues in the CDR3. This CDR3 reads CASSSPQGGTDTQYF. In DNA form, the CDR3 reads TGTGCCAGCAGTTCGCCACAGGGAGGCACAGATACGCAGTATTTT.

The rearrangement uses TRBV15 and TRBJ2-5, with 8 bases identical to TRBD2. Germline CDR1 and CDR2: LNHNV and YYDKDF (reference sequence). The CDR3 extends over 17 amino acids. Trimming removed 3 bases from V and 4 bases from J; junction bases left unmatched: 13. CDR3 nucleotides: TGTGCCACCAGCAGGGGCTCTAGCGGGCTGGAGGGAGAGACCCAGTACTTC. It yields the protein CATSRGSSGLEGETQYF.

The chain recombines TRBV19 with TRBJ1-4; the match to TRBD1 covers 7 bases. Germline V lookup: CDR1 LNHDA, CDR2 SQIVND (reference sequence). V lost 6 bases to trimming and J lost 7 bases; unmatched junction nucleotides: 14. This CDR3 contains 16 residues. Here the CDR3 reads CASSKGPRDRTEKLFF. CDR3 sequence (DNA): TGTGCCAGTAGCAAAGGGCCCCGGGACAGAACTGAAAAACTGTTTTTT.

This clone was seen just once. The chain employs TRBV7-2 and TRBJ1-2; D possibly corresponds to TRBD1 (6 bases). The CDR3 is 13 amino acids. Deletions cut 5 bases from V and 7 bases from J, with 14 bases between. The germline V gene encodes CDR1 SGHTA and CDR2 FQGNSA. The CDR3 is CASSPPGGRGYTF. The CDR3 DNA reads as TGTGCCAGCAGCCCCCCGGGGGGGCGTGGCTACACCTTC.

This clone is a singleton in its sample. This chain links TRBV29-1 with TRBJ1-1; TRBD1 matches 9 bases. This CDR3 spans 14 amino acids. Germline-derived CDR1 and CDR2 are SQVTM and ANQGSEA. The V and J ends lost 4 bases and 2 bases, in that order; junction bases with no gene match: 5. CDR3 amino acids: CSVALQGANTEAFF. CDR3 DNA: TGCAGCGTTGCTTTACAGGGGGCAAACACTGAAGCTTTCTTT. Full variable domain (missing parts from reference TRBV29-1 and TRBJ1-1): SAVISQKPSRDICQRGTSLTIQCQVDSQVTMMFWYRQQPGQSLTLIATANQGSEATYESGFVIDKFPISRPNLTFSTLTVSNMSPEDSSIYLCSVALQGANTEAFFGQGTRLTVV.

J is TRBJ2-7 and V is TRBV14, with 7 bases matching TRBD1. CDR3 length: 14 amino acids. CDR1 is SGHDN, CDR2 FVKESK, per germline. The V segment lost 4 bases and the J segment 5 bases; nucleotides outside the gene matches: 8. The DNA of the CDR3 is TGTGCCAGCAGCCGTCGGGACAGAATCAACGAGCAGTACTTC. Translation gives CASSRRDRINEQYF.

This rearrangement joins TRBV28 to TRBJ2-3, with 9 bases aligning to TRBD2. V gave up 5 bases and J gave up 5 bases; unmatched junction bases: 5. This CDR3 is built from 14 residues. CDR1 is MDHEN, CDR2 SYDVKM, per germline. The CDR3 region has the DNA TGTGCCAGCAGTGGCGGGAGGGTTGGAGATACGCAGTATTTT. This gives the protein CASSGGRVGDTQYF.

The chain joins TRBV28 to TRBJ1-3, with 9 bases that match TRBD1. V trimming: 5 bases; J trimming: 4 bases; junction bases outside the gene matches: 15. The CDR3 is 18 residues long. Germline assignment: CDR1 MDHEN and CDR2 SYDVKM. DNA for the CDR3: TGTGCCAGCAGTAAAGGAACAGGGGGCGGGATTAGGGGAAACACCATATATTTT. It encodes CASSKGTGGGIRGNTIYF.

This chain links TRBV6-1 with TRBJ1-5; D is ambiguous. Germline V CDR1 and CDR2: MNHNS, SASEGT. This CDR3 has 14 amino acids. The V and J ends lost 1 base and 0 bases respectively, with 4 bases between them. The CDR3 nucleotides are TGTGCCAGCAGTGAAGAGCATAGCAATCAGCCCCAGCATTTT. It encodes CASSEEHSNQPQHF.

The chain carries TRBV7-9 and TRBJ2-1; perhaps TRBD2 as D (5 bases). Trimming cost V 4 bases and J 3 bases, with 10 bases left between them. The CDR3 is made up of 14 amino acids. The V gene's germline CDR1 is SEHNR and CDR2 FQNEAQ (reference sequence). The CDR3 reads CASSWGRDYNEQFF. As DNA, the CDR3 is TGTGCCAGCAGCTGGGGTCGGGACTACAATGAGCAGTTCTTC.

The chain carries TRBV18 and TRBJ2-3, with 11 bases identical to TRBD2. Per the germline V gene, CDR1 is KGHSH and CDR2 is LQKENI. V lost 4 bases to trimming and J lost 2 bases; unmatched junction nucleotides: 8. The CDR3 spans 17 residues. The CDR3 coding sequence is TGTGCCAGCTCACAAGTAGCGGGAGGGCTACACACAGATACGCAGTATTTT. It codes for CASSQVAGGLHTDTQYF.

V is TRBV18 and J is TRBJ2-3; TRBD2 is a possible D gene (6 bases). This CDR3 has 16 residues. Trimming pared 2 bases from V and 1 base from J, leaving 13 bases between. Germline CDR1 is KGHSH and CDR2 is LQKENI. Here the CDR3 reads CASSPTLASGTDTQYF. In DNA form, the CDR3 reads TGTGCCAGCTCACCAACCCTAGCGTCGGGCACAGATACGCAGTATTTT.

The chain carries TRBV6-6 and TRBJ2-7; D perhaps matches TRBD2 (5 bases). Trimming left V 7 bases short and J 2 bases short, with 18 bases between. The length of the CDR3 is 15 residues. Germline-derived CDR1 and CDR2 are MNHNY and SVGAGI (reference sequence). The CDR3 nucleotides are TGTGCCAGCACGTTACCTAGCTCCCCCCCCTACGAGCAGTACTTC. Translation gives CASTLPSSPPYEQYF.

This clone occurred a few times. The chain uses TRBV19 and TRBJ2-6; TRBD2 matches 8 bases. This CDR3 contains 15 residues. Germline CDR1 LNHDA, CDR2 SQIVND (reference sequence). Unmatched junction bases numbered 4, after V lost 7 bases and J lost 2 bases. CDR3 in amino acids: CASTRGGTGANVLTF. The DNA for the CDR3 is TGTGCCAGTACCCGGGGGGGAACTGGGGCCAACGTCCTGACTTTC.

This clone was found once. This chain links TRBV15 with TRBJ2-1; the match to TRBD1 covers 8 bases. Germline CDR1 LNHNV, CDR2 YYDKDF (reference sequence). Trimming at V came to 5 bases and at J to 10 bases, leaving 10 bases not matched to a gene. The CDR3 has 14 amino acids. The CDR3: CATSLRGPRGEQFF. DNA for the CDR3: TGTGCCACCAGCCTCAGGGGGCCTAGAGGGGAGCAGTTCTTC.

The genes are TRBV28 and TRBJ2-2; TRBD1 is a possible D gene (6 bases). Germline V gives CDR1 MDHEN, CDR2 SYDVKM. This CDR3 is 18 amino acids long. Trimming took off 3 bases at V and 0 bases at J, with 17 bases between the two ends. CDR3 residues: CASSLGTPFAANTGELFF. CDR3 bases: TGTGCCAGCAGTTTGGGGACACCTTTCGCTGCGAACACCGGGGAGCTGTTTTTT.

This chain connects TRBV5-4 to TRBJ2-7, with 8 bases matching TRBD1. Germline CDR1 reads SGHNT; CDR2 reads YYREEE (reference sequence). V shed 0 bases, J shed 5 bases, and the junction held 1 base outside the gene matches. The CDR3 loop spans 13 amino acids. CDR3 residues: CASSLGQGNEQYF. The CDR3 DNA follows: TGTGCCAGCAGCTTGGGACAGGGGAACGAGCAGTACTTC.

This chain connects TRBV18 to TRBJ1-5; TRBD1 might be the D (5 bases). The CDR3 length is 15 residues. V lost 4 bases and J lost 2, with 12 bases in between. From germline, CDR1 is KGHSH and CDR2 LQKENI. The CDR3 nucleotides read TGTGCCAGCTCACAGACAGTCGGGCGCAATCAGCCCCAGCATTTT. This sequence encodes CASSQTVGRNQPQHF.

This clone was seen a single time. The V call is TRBV5-1, the J call TRBJ2-1, with D possibly matching TRBD2 (6 bases). The CDR3 consists of 15 residues. V was shortened by 1 base and J by 8 bases, with 16 bases between the two germline ends. Germline loops: CDR1 SGHRS, CDR2 YFSETQ. CDR3 nucleotide sequence: TGCGCCAGCAGCTTGTTCGGGGGAGGAGGGGATGAGCAGTTCTTC. This codes for CASSLFGGGGDEQFF.

The rearrangement uses TRBV28 and TRBJ2-7; 7 bases are a match to TRBD2. Germline V CDR1 and CDR2: MDHEN, SYDVKM. This CDR3 comprises 15 residues. V was clipped by 7 bases and J by 5 bases; unmatched bases: 14. In DNA form, the CDR3 reads TGTGCCAGCAAACCGGCCGCGGGAGTCCGGAACGAGCAGTACTTC. Protein product: CASKPAAGVRNEQYF.